These 12 T cell receptor beta chains came from one sample sequenced in a study of blood T cell repertoires in COVID-19. Sequencing used immunoSEQ multiplex PCR; TCRdb keeps in-frame clones, though not all of them. The table records under 400,000 clones, around 90% of them present only once. Source material: peripheral blood. These receptors were obtained from a woman aged 55-69 years with COVID-19, enrolled during active disease.

This sequence joins TRBV18 and TRBJ2-4; TRBD1 agrees at 8 bases. J was trimmed by 0 bases and V by 4 bases; bases with no gene match: 8. Germline V gene lookup returns CDR1 KGHSH and CDR2 LQKENI. The CDR3 is 17 residues long. CDR3 in DNA: TGTGCCAGCTCACGCGCCGGGACAGGTACAGCCAAAAACATTCAGTACTTC. Translating it yields CASSRAGTGTAKNIQYF.

This chain joins TRBV3-1 (or the pseudogene TRBV3-2) and TRBJ1-3, with TRBD1 matching 9 bases. The CDR3 extends over 15 amino acids. V dropped 5 bases and J dropped 10; count of bases not matched to a gene: 12. Germline-derived CDR1 and CDR2 are LGHDT and YNNKEL (reference sequence). The CDR3 loop reads CASSAPGQGHRTIYF. The CDR3 DNA reads TGTGCCAGCAGCGCTCCGGGACAGGGACACCGGACCATATATTTT.

Notes on this clone: Its ends do not fully match the called genes, so a read error is possible. The genes are TRBV28 and TRBJ2-3, with D possibly TRBD1 on 6 matching bases. The CDR3 is 14 amino acids. Germline-derived CDR1 and CDR2 are MDHEN and SYDVKM. The CDR3 loop reads CASRLDSSTDTQYF. CDR3 sequence (DNA): TGTGCCAGCCGTTTGGACAGCAGCACAGATACGCAGTATTTT. The whole variable domain, filled in from reference TRBV28 and TRBJ2-3, reads DVKVTQSSRYLVKRTGEKVFLECVQDMDHENMFWYRQDPGLGLRLIYFSYDVKMKEKGDIPEGYSVSREKKERFSLILESASTNQTSMYLCASRLDSSTDTQYFGPGTRLTVL.

The J gene is TRBJ2-4, the V gene TRBV5-6; 9 bases align to TRBD1. Germline loops: CDR1 SGHDT, CDR2 YYEEEE. V lost 3 bases, J lost 6 bases, and 4 bases stayed unmatched. The CDR3 loop spans 14 amino acids. CDR3 in DNA: TGTGCCAGCAGCTCTTCGGGACAGGGAAACATTCAGTACTTC. Its protein is CASSSSGQGNIQYF.

The genes are TRBV7-9 and TRBJ1-1, with D tentatively TRBD1 (5 bases). The CDR3 runs 17 residues. With 5 bases removed from V and 6 bases from J, the gap between germline ends came to 25 bases. Looked up from germline, CDR1 is SEHNR and CDR2 is FQNEAQ (reference sequence). CDR3 in amino acids: CASSPLQGGSVGAEAFF. CDR3 in DNA: TGTGCCAGCAGCCCTCTTCAGGGAGGGTCAGTGGGCGCTGAAGCTTTCTTT. The full variable domain, completed using reference TRBV7-9 and TRBJ1-1, is DTGVSQNPRHKITKRGQNVTFRCDPISEHNRLYWYRQTLGQGPEFLTYFQNEAQLEKSRLLSDRFSAERPKGSFSTLEIQRTEQGDSAMYLCASSPLQGGSVGAEAFFGQGTRLTVV.

The chain uses TRBV4-1 and TRBJ2-3; tentatively, D is TRBD2 (6 bases). The CDR3 loop spans 16 amino acids. Germline CDR1 MGHRA, CDR2 YSYEKL. Trimming took 0 bases from V and 7 from J, leaving 17 bases between them. DNA for the CDR3: TGCGCCAGCAGCCAAGATGTGGGACTCTCCGCTAATACGCAGTATTTT. Protein product: CASSQDVGLSANTQYF.

The chain uses TRBV5-4 and TRBJ2-7; TRBD1 is a possible D gene (6 bases). CDR1 and CDR2 from the germline V gene are SGHNT and YYREEE (reference sequence). V was cut by 3 bases and J by 7 bases, with 8 bases left in between. CDR3 length: 11 amino acids. In nucleotides, the CDR3 is TGTGCCAGCAGCTCCGGACAGGAGCAGTACTTC. Translation gives CASSSGQEQYF.

V usage is TRBV2 and J usage is TRBJ2-2; 10 bases line up with TRBD2. This CDR3 contains 15 residues. Trimming removed 5 bases from V and 4 bases from J; junction bases left unmatched: 4. Germline CDR1 reads SNHLY; CDR2 reads FYNNEI. The CDR3 coding sequence is TGTGCCAGCAGTCTAGCGGGGGAGACCACCGGGGAGCTGTTTTTT. Its translation: CASSLAGETTGELFF.

The chain carries TRBV5-1 and TRBJ2-7; 12 positions agree with TRBD2. Germline V gives CDR1 SGHRS, CDR2 YFSETQ. The CDR3 contains 17 residues. The V segment lost 4 bases and the J segment 0 bases; nucleotides outside the gene matches: 8. The CDR3 DNA is TGCGCCAGCAGCCCCAGGACTAGCGGGGCAACCTCCTACGAGCAGTACTTC. This sequence encodes CASSPRTSGATSYEQYF.

V is TRBV9 and J is TRBJ1-3; D gene ambiguous. The CDR3 loop spans 15 amino acids. V gave up 3 bases and J gave up 0 bases, with 10 bases separating them. The germline V gene has CDR1 SGDLS and CDR2 YYNGEE. This CDR3 is CASSAYHSSGNTIYF. The CDR3 DNA sequence: TGTGCCAGCAGCGCTTACCATAGCTCTGGAAACACCATATATTTT. The full variable domain, rest sourced from reference TRBV9 and TRBJ1-3, is DSGVTQTPKHLITATGQRVTLRCSPRSGDLSVYWYQQSLDQGLQFLIQYYNGEERAKGNILERFSAQQFPDLHSELNLSSLELGDSALYFCASSAYHSSGNTIYFGEGSWLTVV.

V gene TRBV5-1 combines with J gene TRBJ2-3; weak D call: TRBD2 (5 bases). Germline loops: CDR1 SGHRS, CDR2 YFSETQ. Trimming took off 6 bases at V and 3 bases at J, with 14 bases between the two ends. This CDR3 contains 14 residues. The CDR3 nucleotides are TGCGCCAGCACCCGGGAACAGACAACAGATACGCAGTATTTT. Its translation is CASTREQTTDTQYF.

The chain has TRBV30 and TRBJ1-5; a weak D match, TRBD1 (6 bases). From germline, CDR1 is GTSNPN and CDR2 SVGIG (reference sequence). The V end was cut by 4 bases, the J end by 2 bases, with 9 bases between. This CDR3 comprises 13 residues. The CDR3 sequence is CAWTSGGNQPQHF. The DNA for the CDR3 is TGTGCCTGGACATCAGGGGGCAATCAGCCCCAGCATTTT. The variable domain in full, with the rest retrieved from reference TRBV30 and TRBJ1-5, is SQTIHQWPATLVQPVGSPLSLECTVEGTSNPNLYWYRQAAGRGLQLLFYSVGIGQISSEVPQNLSASRPQDRQFILSSKKLLLSDSGFYLCAWTSGGNQPQHFGDGTRLSIL.